Included here is one T cell receptor beta chain sequence, with context. Its antigen remains unknown. The junction departs from germline at one end; a sequencing error may be responsible. The CDR3 is made up of 16 amino acids. Germline V lookup: CDR1 SSHAT, CDR2 FNYEAQ (reference sequence). This specimen comes from a study of blood T cells in healthy people across ages. Study context: There was about one barcoded beta molecule captured by template switching per two T cells.

A second PCR, run for about 7 to 11 cycles, used a sample-barcoded 5' primer plus a J-beta primer mix. TCRdb independently ran MiXCR on the 5' RACE reads; one entry per CDR3 protein. The table has about 1.6 million distinct CDR3 sequences, about 31% seen once; the top ten hold approximately 11%. Overall study findings and caveats: Because donor CMV status was unknown, expanded clonotype changes were possibly confounded. Compared with aged donors, long-lived donors showed fewer expanded clones, suggesting selection. Measured against age, TCR beta diversity per million T cells decreased in a roughly linear manner.

Sample: blood. The clonotype originates from a woman aged 25 to 39 in good health. The chain links TRBV7-7 to TRBJ2-1; no firm D call. CDR3 sequence: CVSSLAWGRFGNEQFF. CDR3 coding DNA: TGTGTCAGCAGCTTAGCTTGGGGTAGATTTGGCAATGAGCAGTTCTTC.